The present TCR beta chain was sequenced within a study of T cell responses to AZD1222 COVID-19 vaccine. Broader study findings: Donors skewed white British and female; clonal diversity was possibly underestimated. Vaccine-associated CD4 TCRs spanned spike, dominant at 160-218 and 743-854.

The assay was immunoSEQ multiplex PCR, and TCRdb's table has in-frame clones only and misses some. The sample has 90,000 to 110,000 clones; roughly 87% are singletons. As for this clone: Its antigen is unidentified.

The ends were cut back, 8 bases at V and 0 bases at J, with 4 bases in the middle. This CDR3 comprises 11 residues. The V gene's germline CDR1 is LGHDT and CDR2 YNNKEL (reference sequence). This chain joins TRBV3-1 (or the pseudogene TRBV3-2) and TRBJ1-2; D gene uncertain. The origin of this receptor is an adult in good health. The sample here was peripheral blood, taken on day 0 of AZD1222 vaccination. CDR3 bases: TGTGCCAGCGCGTCTAACTATGGCTACACCTTC. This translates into CASASNYGYTF.